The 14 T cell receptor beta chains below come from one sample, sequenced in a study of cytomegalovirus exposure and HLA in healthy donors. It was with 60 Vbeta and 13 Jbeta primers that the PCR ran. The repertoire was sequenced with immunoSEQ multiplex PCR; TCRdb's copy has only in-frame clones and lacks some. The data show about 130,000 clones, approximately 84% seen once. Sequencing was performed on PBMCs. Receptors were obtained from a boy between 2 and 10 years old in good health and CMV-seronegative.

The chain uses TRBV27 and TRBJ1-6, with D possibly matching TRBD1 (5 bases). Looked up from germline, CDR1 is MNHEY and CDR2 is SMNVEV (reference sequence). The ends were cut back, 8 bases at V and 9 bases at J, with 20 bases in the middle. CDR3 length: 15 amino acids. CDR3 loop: CASLPLGGTGSPLHF. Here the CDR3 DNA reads TGTGCCAGCCTACCTCTCGGGGGAACGGGTTCACCCCTCCACTTT.

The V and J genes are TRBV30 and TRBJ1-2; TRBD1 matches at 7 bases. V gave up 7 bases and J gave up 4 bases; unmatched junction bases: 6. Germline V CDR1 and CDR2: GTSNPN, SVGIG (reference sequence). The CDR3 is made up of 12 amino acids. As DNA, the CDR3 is TGTGCCTCCCAGGACAGGCTCTATGGCTACACCTTC. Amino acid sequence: CASQDRLYGYTF.

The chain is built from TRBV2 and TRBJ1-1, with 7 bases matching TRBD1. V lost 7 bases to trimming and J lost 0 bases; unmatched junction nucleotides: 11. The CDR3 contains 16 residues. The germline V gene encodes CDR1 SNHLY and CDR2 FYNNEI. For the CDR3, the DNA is TGTGCCAGCAACAGGGGATCCATTCTTATGAACACTGAAGCTTTCTTT. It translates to CASNRGSILMNTEAFF.

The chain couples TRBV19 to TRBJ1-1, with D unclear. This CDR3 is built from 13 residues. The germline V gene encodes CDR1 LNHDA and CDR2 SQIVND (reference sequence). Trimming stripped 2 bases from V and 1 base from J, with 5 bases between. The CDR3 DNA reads TGTGCCAGTAGTATACCCAGGAACACTGAAGCTTTCTTT. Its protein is CASSIPRNTEAFF. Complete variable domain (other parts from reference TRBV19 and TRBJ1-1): DGGITQSPKYLFRKEGQNVTLSCEQNLNHDAMYWYRQDPGQGLRLIYYSQIVNDFQKGDIAEGYSVSREKKESFPLTVTSAQKNPTAFYLCASSIPRNTEAFFGQGTRLTVV.

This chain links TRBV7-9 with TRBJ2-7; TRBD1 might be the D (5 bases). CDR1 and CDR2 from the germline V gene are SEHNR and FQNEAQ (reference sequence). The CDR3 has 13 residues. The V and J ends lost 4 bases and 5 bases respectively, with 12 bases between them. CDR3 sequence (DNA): TGTGCCAGCAGCTCACCATCAGGGAACGAGCAGTACTTC. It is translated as CASSSPSGNEQYF. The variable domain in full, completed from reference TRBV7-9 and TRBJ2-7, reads DTGVSQNPRHKITKRGQNVTFRCDPISEHNRLYWYRQTLGQGPEFLTYFQNEAQLEKSRLLSDRFSAERPKGSFSTLEIQRTEQGDSAMYLCASSSPSGNEQYFGPGTRLTVT.

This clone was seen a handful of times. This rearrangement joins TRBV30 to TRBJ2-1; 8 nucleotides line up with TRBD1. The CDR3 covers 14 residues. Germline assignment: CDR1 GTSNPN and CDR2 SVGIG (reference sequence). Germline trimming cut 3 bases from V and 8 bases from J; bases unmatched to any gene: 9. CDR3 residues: CAWSPETGVHEQFF. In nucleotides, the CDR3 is TGTGCCTGGAGCCCGGAGACAGGGGTCCATGAGCAGTTCTTC.

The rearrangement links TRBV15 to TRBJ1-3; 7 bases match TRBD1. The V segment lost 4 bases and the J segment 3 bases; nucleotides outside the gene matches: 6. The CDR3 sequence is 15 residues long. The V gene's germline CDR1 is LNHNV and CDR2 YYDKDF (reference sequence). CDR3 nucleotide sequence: TGTGCCACCAGCACGGGGAGACAGGGTGGAAACACCATATATTTT. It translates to CATSTGRQGGNTIYF. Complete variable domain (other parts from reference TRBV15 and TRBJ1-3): DAMVIQNPRYQVTQFGKPVTLSCSQTLNHNVMYWYQQKSSQAPKLLFHYYDKDFNNEADTPDNFQSRRPNTSFCFLDIRSPGLGDTAMYLCATSTGRQGGNTIYFGEGSWLTVV.

In nucleotides, the CDR3 is TGTGCCAGCAGGTCGACAGAGAATCAGCCCCAGCATTTT. Encoded protein: CASRSTENQPQHF. The chain joins TRBV28 to TRBJ1-5; possible D gene TRBD1, 5 bases. The V end was cut by 6 bases, the J end by 4 bases, with 10 bases between. This CDR3 has 13 residues. The germline V gene encodes CDR1 MDHEN and CDR2 SYDVKM.

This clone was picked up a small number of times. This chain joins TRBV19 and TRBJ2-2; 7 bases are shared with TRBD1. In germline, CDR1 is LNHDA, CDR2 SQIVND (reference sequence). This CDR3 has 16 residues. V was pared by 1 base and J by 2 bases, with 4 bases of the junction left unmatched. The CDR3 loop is CASSIARDRNTGELFF. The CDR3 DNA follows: TGTGCCAGTAGTATAGCAAGGGACAGAAACACCGGGGAGCTGTTTTTT.

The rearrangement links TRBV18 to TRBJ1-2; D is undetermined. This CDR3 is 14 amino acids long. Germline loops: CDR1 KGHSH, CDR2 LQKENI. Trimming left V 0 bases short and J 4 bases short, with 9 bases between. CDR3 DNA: TGTGCCAGCTCACCACCCGGGGAGGGCTATGGCTACACCTTC. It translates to CASSPPGEGYGYTF.

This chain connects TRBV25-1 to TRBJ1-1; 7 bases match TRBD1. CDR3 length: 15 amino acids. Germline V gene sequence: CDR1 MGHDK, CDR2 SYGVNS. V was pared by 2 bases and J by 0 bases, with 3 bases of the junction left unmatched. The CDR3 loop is CASSEMGQMNTEAFF. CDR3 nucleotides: TGTGCCAGCAGTGAAATGGGACAGATGAACACTGAAGCTTTCTTT.

The CDR3 is CASNMAGGRGEQFF. CDR3 sequence (DNA): TGTGCCAGCAATATGGCGGGGGGGAGAGGTGAGCAGTTCTTC. This chain links TRBV6-5 with TRBJ2-1, with TRBD2 identical over 9 bases. V was clipped by 7 bases and J by 9 bases; unmatched bases: 10. Germline V CDR1 and CDR2: MNHEY, SVGAGI. There are 14 residues in the CDR3.

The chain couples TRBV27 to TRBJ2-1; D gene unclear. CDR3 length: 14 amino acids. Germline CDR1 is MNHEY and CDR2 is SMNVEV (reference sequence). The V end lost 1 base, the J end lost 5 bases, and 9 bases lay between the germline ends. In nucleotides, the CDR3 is TGTGCCAGCAGTTTATACGGCAGGAACAATGAGCAGTTCTTC. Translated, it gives CASSLYGRNNEQFF.

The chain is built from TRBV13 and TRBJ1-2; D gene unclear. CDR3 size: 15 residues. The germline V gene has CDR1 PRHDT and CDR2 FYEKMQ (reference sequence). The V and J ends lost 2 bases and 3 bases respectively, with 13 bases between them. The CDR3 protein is CASSLIPADYYGYTF. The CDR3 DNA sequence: TGTGCCAGCAGCTTAATTCCCGCAGACTACTATGGCTACACCTTC.